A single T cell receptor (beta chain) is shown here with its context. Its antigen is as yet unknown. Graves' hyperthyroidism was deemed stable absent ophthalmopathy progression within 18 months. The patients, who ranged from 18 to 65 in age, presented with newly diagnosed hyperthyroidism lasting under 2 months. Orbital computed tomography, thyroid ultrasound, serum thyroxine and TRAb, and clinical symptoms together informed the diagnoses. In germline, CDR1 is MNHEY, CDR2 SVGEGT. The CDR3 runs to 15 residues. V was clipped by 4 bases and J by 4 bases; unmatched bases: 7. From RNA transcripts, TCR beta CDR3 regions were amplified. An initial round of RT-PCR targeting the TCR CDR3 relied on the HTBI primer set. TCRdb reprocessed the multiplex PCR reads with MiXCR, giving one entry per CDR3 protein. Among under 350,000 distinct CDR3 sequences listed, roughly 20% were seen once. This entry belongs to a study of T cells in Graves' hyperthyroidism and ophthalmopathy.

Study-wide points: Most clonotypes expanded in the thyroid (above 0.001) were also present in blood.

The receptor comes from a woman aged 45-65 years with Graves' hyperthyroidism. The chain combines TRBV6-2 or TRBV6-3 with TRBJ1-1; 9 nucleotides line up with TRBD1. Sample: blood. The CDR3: CASSSLGTGSTEAFF. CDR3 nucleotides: TGTGCCAGCAGTTCCCTCGGGACAGGGAGCACTGAAGCTTTCTTT.